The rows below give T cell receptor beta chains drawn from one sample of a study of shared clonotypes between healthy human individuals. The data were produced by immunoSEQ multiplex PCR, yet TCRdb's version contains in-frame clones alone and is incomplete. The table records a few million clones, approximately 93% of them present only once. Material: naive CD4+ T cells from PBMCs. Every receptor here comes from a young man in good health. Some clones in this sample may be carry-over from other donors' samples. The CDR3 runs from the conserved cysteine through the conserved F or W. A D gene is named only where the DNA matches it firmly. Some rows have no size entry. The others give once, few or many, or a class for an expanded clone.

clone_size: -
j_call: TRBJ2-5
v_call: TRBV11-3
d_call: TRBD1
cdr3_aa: CASSSGQGIPQETQYF
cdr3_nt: TGTGCCAGCAGCTCCGGACAGGGGATCCCTCAAGAGACCCAGTACTTC

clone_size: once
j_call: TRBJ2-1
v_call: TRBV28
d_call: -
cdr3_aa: CASTAGRNYNEQFF
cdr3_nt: TGTGCCAGCACCGCGGGTAGGAATTACAATGAGCAGTTCTTC

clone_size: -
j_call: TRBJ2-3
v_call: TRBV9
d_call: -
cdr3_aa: CASTQYADTDTQYF
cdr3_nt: TGTGCCAGCACCCAGTATGCGGACACAGATACGCAGTATTTT

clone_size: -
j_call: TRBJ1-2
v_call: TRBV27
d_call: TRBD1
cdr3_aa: CASSFVGQGARIYGYTF
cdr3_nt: TGTGCCAGCAGTTTTGTGGGGCAGGGGGCGCGGATCTATGGCTACACCTTC

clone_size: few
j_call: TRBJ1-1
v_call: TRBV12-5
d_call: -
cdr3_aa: CASGLDMAAFF
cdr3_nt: TGTGCTAGTGGCCTAGACATGGCAGCTTTCTTT

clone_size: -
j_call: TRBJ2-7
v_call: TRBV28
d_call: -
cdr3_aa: CASRVGGELRDEQYF
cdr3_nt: TGTGCCAGCCGGGTTGGCGGGGAGTTAAGAGACGAGCAGTACTTC

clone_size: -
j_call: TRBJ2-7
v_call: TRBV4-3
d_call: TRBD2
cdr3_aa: CASSQNSGSSYEQYF
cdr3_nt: TGCGCCAGCAGCCAAAATAGCGGGAGCTCCTACGAGCAGTACTTC

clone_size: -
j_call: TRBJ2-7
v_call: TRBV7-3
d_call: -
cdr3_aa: CASSTSAGYEQYF
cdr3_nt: TGTGCCAGCTCGACCTCCGCGGGGTACGAGCAGTACTTC

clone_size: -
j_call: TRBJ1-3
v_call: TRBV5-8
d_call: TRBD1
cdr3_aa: CASSLTGRNVYTIYF
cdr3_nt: TGTGCCAGCAGCCTGACAGGGAGAAATGTTTACACCATATATTTT

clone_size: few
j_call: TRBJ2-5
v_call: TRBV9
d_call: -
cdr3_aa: CASSVAPAGSNQETQYF
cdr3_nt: TGTGCCAGCAGCGTAGCCCCCGCCGGATCCAATCAAGAGACCCAGTACTTC

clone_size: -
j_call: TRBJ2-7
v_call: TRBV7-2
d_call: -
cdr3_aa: CASSFATSGYEQYF
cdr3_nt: TGTGCCAGCAGCTTTGCGACTAGTGGGTACGAGCAGTACTTC

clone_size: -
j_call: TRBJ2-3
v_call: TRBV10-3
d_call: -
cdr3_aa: CAIRPEGSDHRATEYF
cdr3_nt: TGTGCCATCAGGCCGGAGGGGTCAGACCACCGTGCTACCGAGTATTTT

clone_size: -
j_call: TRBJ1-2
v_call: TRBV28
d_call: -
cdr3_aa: CASSPTDNRSGHGYTF
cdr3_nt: TGTGCCAGCAGCCCAACCGACAACAGGTCCGGCCATGGCTACACCTTC

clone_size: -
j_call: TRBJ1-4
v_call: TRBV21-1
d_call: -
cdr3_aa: CASSKQQGGEKLFF
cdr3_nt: TGTGCCAGCAGCAAACAACAGGGAGGCGAAAAACTGTTTTTT

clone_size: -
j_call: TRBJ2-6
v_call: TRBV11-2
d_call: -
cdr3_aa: CASSLARSSGANVLTF
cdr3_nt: TGTGCCAGCAGCTTAGCGAGGTCCTCTGGGGCCAACGTCCTGACTTTC

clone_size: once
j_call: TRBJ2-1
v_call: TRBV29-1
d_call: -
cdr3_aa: CSVPPGATYNEQFF
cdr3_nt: TGCAGCGTTCCGCCGGGGGCCACGTACAATGAGCAGTTCTTC

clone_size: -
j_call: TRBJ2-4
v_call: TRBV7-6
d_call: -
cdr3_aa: CASPLGAKNIQYF
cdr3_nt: TGTGCCAGCCCCCTTGGAGCCAAAAACATTCAGTACTTC

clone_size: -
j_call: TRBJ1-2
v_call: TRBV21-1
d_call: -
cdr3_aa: CASSAQFTGYTF
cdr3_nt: TGTGCCAGCAGCGCCCAGTTTACGGGCTACACCTTC

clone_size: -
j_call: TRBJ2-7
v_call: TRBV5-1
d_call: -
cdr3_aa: CASSLYGGPEQYF
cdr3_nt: TGCGCCAGCAGCTTGTACGGGGGTCCCGAGCAGTACTTC

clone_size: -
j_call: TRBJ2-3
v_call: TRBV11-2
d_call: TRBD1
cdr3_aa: CASSSRQGADTQYF
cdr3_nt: TGTGCCAGCAGCTCACGACAGGGGGCAGATACGCAGTATTTT

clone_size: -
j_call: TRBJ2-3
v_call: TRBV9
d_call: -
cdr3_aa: CASSVRASSVSDTQYF
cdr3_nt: TGTGCCAGCAGCGTACGTGCCTCCAGTGTGTCAGATACGCAGTATTTT

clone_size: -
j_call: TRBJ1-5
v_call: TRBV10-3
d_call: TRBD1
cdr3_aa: CAISAGQGGNQPQHF
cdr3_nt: TGTGCCATCAGTGCAGGACAGGGAGGGAATCAGCCCCAGCATTTT

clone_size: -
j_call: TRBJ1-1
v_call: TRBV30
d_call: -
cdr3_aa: CAWSRTANTEAFF
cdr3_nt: TGTGCCTGGAGTCGGACGGCCAACACTGAAGCTTTCTTT

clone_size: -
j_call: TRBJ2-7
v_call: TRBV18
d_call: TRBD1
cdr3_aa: CASSPLDRDVSYEQYF
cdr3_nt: TGTGCCAGCTCACCACTGGACAGGGACGTCTCCTACGAGCAGTACTTC

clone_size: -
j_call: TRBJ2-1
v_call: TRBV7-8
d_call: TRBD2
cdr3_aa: CASSLAQTSGSYNEQFF
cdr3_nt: TGTGCCAGCAGCTTAGCCCAGACTAGCGGCTCCTACAATGAGCAGTTCTTC

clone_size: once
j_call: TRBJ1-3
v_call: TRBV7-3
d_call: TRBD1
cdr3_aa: CASSLGQGVRRYF
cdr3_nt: TGTGCCAGCAGCTTAGGGCAGGGGGTCCGTCGGTATTTT

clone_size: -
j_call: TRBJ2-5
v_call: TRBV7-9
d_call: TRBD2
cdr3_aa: CASSQGLAGGYQETQYF
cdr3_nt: TGTGCCAGCAGCCAGGGACTAGCGGGAGGGTACCAAGAGACCCAGTACTTC

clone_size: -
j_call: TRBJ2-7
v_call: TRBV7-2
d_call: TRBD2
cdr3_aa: CASSPGPAGSSYEQYF
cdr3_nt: TGTGCCAGCAGCCCCGGCCCAGCGGGGAGCTCCTACGAGCAGTACTTC

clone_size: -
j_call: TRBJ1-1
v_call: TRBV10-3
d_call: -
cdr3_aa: CAISESTGGAFF
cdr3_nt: TGTGCCATCAGTGAGTCGACAGGCGGGGCTTTCTTT

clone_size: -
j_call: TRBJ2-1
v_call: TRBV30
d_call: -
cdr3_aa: CAWRGRRLSSYNEQFF
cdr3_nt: TGTGCCTGGAGGGGGCGGCGGCTTAGCTCCTACAATGAGCAGTTCTTC

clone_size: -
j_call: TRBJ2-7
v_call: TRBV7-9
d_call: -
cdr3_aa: CASSRVGQGLAGLYEQYF
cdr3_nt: TGTGCCAGCAGTCGGGTAGGACAGGGGCTAGCGGGGCTCTACGAGCAGTACTTC

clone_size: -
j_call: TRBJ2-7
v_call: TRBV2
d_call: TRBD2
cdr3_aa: CASGLAGVYSYEQYF
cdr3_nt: TGTGCCAGCGGACTAGCGGGAGTGTACTCCTACGAGCAGTACTTC

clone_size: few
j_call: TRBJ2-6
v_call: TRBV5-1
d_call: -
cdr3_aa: CASSIATGANVLTF
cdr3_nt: TGCGCCAGCAGCATAGCGACTGGGGCCAACGTCCTGACTTTC

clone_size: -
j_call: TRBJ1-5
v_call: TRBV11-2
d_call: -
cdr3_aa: CASSLRDSNQPQHF
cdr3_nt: TGTGCCAGCAGCTTAAGGGATAGCAATCAGCCCCAGCATTTT

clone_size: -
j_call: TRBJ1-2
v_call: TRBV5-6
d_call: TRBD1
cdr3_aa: CASRWRDSYGYTF
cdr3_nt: TGTGCCAGCAGATGGAGGGACAGCTATGGCTACACCTTC

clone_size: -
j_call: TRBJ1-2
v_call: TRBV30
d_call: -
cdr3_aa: CAWSGGVRGDGYTF
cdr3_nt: TGTGCCTGGAGTGGAGGGGTACGGGGGGATGGCTACACCTTC

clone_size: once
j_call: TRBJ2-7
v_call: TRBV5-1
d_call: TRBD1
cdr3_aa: CASSLAGRGLSYEQYF
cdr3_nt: TGCGCCAGCAGCTTGGCCGGCAGGGGGCTATCCTACGAGCAGTACTTC

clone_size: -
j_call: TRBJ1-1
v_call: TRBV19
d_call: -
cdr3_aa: CASSQLGGVSTEAFF
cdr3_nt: TGTGCCAGTAGCCAGTTGGGAGGGGTAAGCACTGAAGCTTTCTTT

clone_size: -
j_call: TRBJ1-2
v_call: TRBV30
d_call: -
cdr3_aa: CAWRTGIANYGYTF
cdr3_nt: TGTGCCTGGAGAACAGGGATAGCTAACTATGGCTACACCTTC

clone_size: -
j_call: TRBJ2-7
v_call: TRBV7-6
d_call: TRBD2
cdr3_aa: CASSGTSGGSYEQYF
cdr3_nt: TGTGCCAGCAGTGGGACTAGCGGGGGCTCCTACGAGCAGTACTTC

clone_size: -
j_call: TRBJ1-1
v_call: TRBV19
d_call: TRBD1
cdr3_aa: CASSISHLGGSGEAFF
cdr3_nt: TGTGCCAGTAGTATATCACACCTAGGGGGCTCGGGAGAAGCTTTCTTT